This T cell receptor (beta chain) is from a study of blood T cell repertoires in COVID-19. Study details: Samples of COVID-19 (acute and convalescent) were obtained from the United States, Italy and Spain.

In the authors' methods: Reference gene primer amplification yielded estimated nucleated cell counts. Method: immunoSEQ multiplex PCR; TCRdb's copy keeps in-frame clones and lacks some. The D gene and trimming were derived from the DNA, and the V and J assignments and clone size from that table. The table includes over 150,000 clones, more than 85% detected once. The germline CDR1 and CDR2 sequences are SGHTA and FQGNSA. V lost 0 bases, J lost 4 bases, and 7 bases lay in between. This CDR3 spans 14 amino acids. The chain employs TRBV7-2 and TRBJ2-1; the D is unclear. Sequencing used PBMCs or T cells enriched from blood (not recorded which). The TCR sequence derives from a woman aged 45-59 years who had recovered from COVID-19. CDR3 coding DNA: TGTGCCAGCAGCTTAGCAATCCTTTACAATGAGCAGTTCTTC. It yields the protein CASSLAILYNEQFF.